The 3 T cell receptor beta chains below all came from one sample that was sequenced in a study of OX40 agonist ivuxolimab in advanced cancers. The repertoire was sequenced with immunoSEQ multiplex PCR; TCRdb's copy has only in-frame clones and lacks some. The table lists about 70,000 clones, 85% to 90% of them singletons, with over 2% in the top ten. The specimen was CD4+ or CD8+ T cells sorted from blood, collected in a trial of the OX40 agonist ivuxolimab. These receptor sequences come from an adult with an advanced solid tumor such as melanoma, head and neck, liver or kidney cancer.

V is TRBV9 and J is TRBJ2-2; 7 positions match TRBD2. The CDR3 covers 17 residues. Looked up from germline, CDR1 is SGDLS and CDR2 is YYNGEE. V lost 3 bases and J lost 6; bases outside the gene matches: 14. CDR3 DNA: TGTGCCAGCAGCGATCCACAAGGGGCTAGCGGAGCCGGGGAGCTGTTTTTT. Its translation: CASSDPQGASGAGELFF. Using reference TRBV9 and TRBJ2-2 for the parts outside the CDR3, the full variable domain is DSGVTQTPKHLITATGQRVTLRCSPRSGDLSVYWYQQSLDQGLQFLIQYYNGEERAKGNILERFSAQQFPDLHSELNLSSLELGDSALYFCASSDPQGASGAGELFFGEGSRLTVL.

The rearrangement uses TRBV6-6 and TRBJ2-2; 8 nucleotides line up with TRBD1. CDR1 is MNHNY, CDR2 SVGAGI, per germline (reference sequence). J gave up 4 bases and V 7 bases, and 5 bases lay outside the gene matches. CDR3 length: 14 amino acids. CDR3 residues: CASTQGQGTGELFF. The CDR3 region has the DNA TGTGCCAGCACACAAGGACAGGGCACCGGGGAGCTGTTTTTT.

The chain couples TRBV11-2 to TRBJ2-6; 9 nucleotides align to TRBD1. Germline CDR1 SGHAT, CDR2 FQNNGV. The CDR3 sequence is 18 residues long. V dropped 5 bases and J dropped 2; count of bases not matched to a gene: 10. The CDR3 nucleotides read TGTGCCAGCAGCCTCGGGACAGGGAATTACGCTGGGGCCAACGTCCTGACTTTC. Translation gives CASSLGTGNYAGANVLTF.